This T cell receptor beta chain was documented in a study of vaccination effects on CD4 cells after COVID-19. As concerns this clone: What it recognizes is unknown.

The protocol was immunoSEQ multiplex PCR, while the TCRdb copy is restricted to in-frame clones and leaves out a portion. Here the sample spans tens of thousands of clones, roughly 70% being singletons. CD4+ T cells specific for antigen were expanded with viral peptide pools by the ViraFEST assay before sequencing. CD4+ T cells were isolated after roughly nine days of culture. Neither prior SARS-CoV-2 infection nor positive nucleocapsid antibodies were present in the vaccine recipients. Germline V lookup: CDR1 MNHEY, CDR2 SMNVEV (reference sequence). The CDR3 is 16 residues long. Trimming cost V 4 bases and J 4 bases; bases outside gene matches: 12.

The V and J genes are TRBV27 and TRBJ2-7; 8 bases match TRBD2. The receptor was isolated from a human donor who received a COVID-19 vaccine. Here the sequenced sample was CD4+ T cells from PBMCs cultured with SARS-CoV-2 spike peptides, taken before COVID-19 vaccination. Here the CDR3 DNA reads TGTGCCAGCAGTTCCCCTCGGGCGGGAGGCCCGTACGAGCAGTACTTC. This gives the protein CASSSPRAGGPYEQYF.